This is a list of T cell receptor beta chains from one sample in a study of T cell repertoires in cytomegalovirus infection. TCRdb itself ran the reads through MiXCR, one entry per CDR3 protein. The profile shows some 250,000 distinct CDR3 sequences, roughly 10% of them singletons. Sequenced material: PBMCs. The source of these receptors is a human donor in good health (CMV status not recorded). Some clones in this sample may be carry-over from other donors' samples. Both conserved end residues are part of each CDR3. A D gene is named only where the DNA matches it firmly. Clone size is stated in some rows and not others, as once, few, many or a class when expanded.

J gene	V gene	clone size	D gene	CDR3 protein	CDR3 DNA
TRBJ2-5	TRBV7-2	many	TRBD2	CASSQTSGGETQYF	TGTGCCAGCAGTCAGACTAGCGGGGGCGAGACCCAGTACTTC
TRBJ2-7	TRBV7-2	many	-	CASSPGGSSYEQYF	TGTGCCAGCAGCCCCGGGGGCAGCTCCTACGAGCAGTACTTC
TRBJ1-2	TRBV7-2	many	TRBD1	CASSLGQTSSLGYTF	TGTGCCAGCAGCTTGGGACAGACTAGTTCGTTGGGCTACACCTTC
TRBJ2-6	TRBV2	-	TRBD2	CASRTSGGISGANVLTF	TGTGCCAGCAGGACTAGCGGAGGGATCTCTGGGGCCAACGTCCTGACTTTC
TRBJ1-6	TRBV7-6	many	-	CASSGTAVSPLHF	TGTGCCAGCTCCGGGACGGCGGTTTCACCCCTCCACTTT
TRBJ2-3	TRBV12-3/TRBV12-4	many	TRBD1	CASKFQGALRSDTQYF	TGTGCCAGCAAGTTCCAGGGGGCGCTTCGATCAGATACGCAGTATTTT
TRBJ1-6	TRBV20-1	few	TRBD1	CSARLPGQRNSPLHF	TGCAGTGCTAGACTGCCGGGACAGCGGAATTCACCCCTCCACTTT
TRBJ2-7	TRBV15	-	-	CATSRVPGVSSYEQYF	TGTGCCACCAGCAGAGTACCCGGGGTTAGCTCCTACGAGCAGTACTTC
TRBJ2-1	TRBV11-2	many	TRBD2	CASSLDGSLAAPSYNEQFF	TGTGCCAGCAGCTTAGATGGATCCCTAGCGGCACCCTCCTACAATGAGCAGTTCTTC
TRBJ2-3	TRBV20-1	-	TRBD2	CSHKRGGRDTQYF	TGCAGCCATAAGCGGGGGGGCCGAGATACGCAGTATTTT
TRBJ2-1	TRBV10-2	-	TRBD2	CASNTGLAGGEQFF	TGCGCCAGCAATACGGGACTAGCGGGAGGGGAGCAGTTCTTC
TRBJ2-6	TRBV7-2	many	-	CASSLAISGANVLTF	TGTGCCAGCAGCTTAGCAATCTCTGGGGCCAACGTCCTGACTTTC
TRBJ2-7	TRBV7-2	many	-	CASSLGGFGRQYF	TGTGCCAGCAGCTTAGGAGGATTTGGACGACAGTACTTC
TRBJ1-6	TRBV7-2	many	-	CASSLLSVLNSPLHF	TGTGCCAGCAGCCTCCTCAGCGTGCTTAATTCACCCCTCCACTTT